This T cell receptor beta chain was found in a study of T cell changes during pregnancy in multiple sclerosis. V lost 6 bases to trimming and J lost 0 bases, with 8 bases between them. The CDR3 spans 12 residues. The germline V gene has CDR1 SQVTM and CDR2 ANQGSEA. Only in-frame clones appear in the TCRdb table, and some are missing; sequencing was by immunoSEQ multiplex PCR. The data contain approximately 130,000 clones, around 97% of them singletons. This clonotype originated in a female donor with multiple sclerosis, enrolled in a pregnancy study. V gene TRBV29-1 combines with J gene TRBJ1-1, with D perhaps TRBD1 (5 bases). The material was peripheral blood, obtained after pregnancy. CDR3 loop: CSVTVMNTEAFF. The CDR3 region has the DNA TGCAGCGTGACAGTCATGAACACTGAAGCTTTCTTT.